The 21 T cell receptor beta chains below all came from one sample that was sequenced in a study of CD8 T cells in ankylosing spondylitis. TCRdb independently ran MiXCR on the 5' RACE reads; one entry per CDR3 protein. The sample has 100,000 to 150,000 distinct CDR3 sequences; about 6.5% are singletons. The specimen sequenced was blood, either unsorted or a sorted T cell fraction (not recorded which). These receptors came from a male donor with ankylosing spondylitis or in good health (not recorded which).

In its sample, this clonotype was seen many times. J is TRBJ1-1 and V is TRBV5-1, with no clear D. Trimming took 4 bases from V and 1 from J, leaving 14 bases between them. This CDR3 has 15 residues. Germline V gives CDR1 SGHRS, CDR2 YFSETQ. The CDR3 DNA follows: TGCGCCAGCAGCGTGGACGGCCCGCCGAACACTGAAGCTTTCTTT. This gives the protein CASSVDGPPNTEAFF.

There are many counts of this clonotype. The chain combines TRBV20-1 with TRBJ2-7; TRBD1 matches 7 bases. The CDR3 has 15 residues. Trimming cost V 1 base and J 2 bases; bases outside gene matches: 8. Germline V gene data show CDR1 as DFQATT and CDR2 as SNEGSKA (reference sequence). CDR3 residues: CSARALKGAAYEQYF. CDR3 coding DNA: TGCAGTGCTAGAGCATTAAAGGGGGCTGCCTACGAGCAGTACTTC.

This clonotype was detected many times. J is TRBJ2-2 and V is TRBV18; D call uncertain. This CDR3 region has 12 residues. V lost 8 bases and J lost 5, with 9 bases in between. The germline CDR1 and CDR2 sequences are KGHSH and LQKENI. The CDR3 region is CASQSSTGELFF. CDR3 sequence (DNA): TGTGCCAGCCAAAGCAGTACCGGGGAGCTGTTTTTT. The complete variable domain, with remaining parts taken from reference TRBV18 and TRBJ2-2, reads NAGVMQNPRHLVRRRGQEARLRCSPMKGHSHVYWYRQLPEEGLKFMVYLQKENIIDESGMPKERFSAEFPKEGPSILRIQQVVRGDSAAYFCASQSSTGELFFGEGSRLTVL.

This clonotype has a count of ten or more. This rearrangement joins TRBV7-9 to TRBJ1-5; D perhaps matches TRBD1 (5 bases). CDR1 is SEHNR and CDR2 is FQNEAQ in the germline V gene (reference sequence). V was trimmed by 5 bases and J by 1 base, leaving 9 bases between them. This CDR3 comprises 14 residues. CDR3 residues: CASSPDRSNQPQHF. The CDR3 coding sequence is TGTGCCAGCAGCCCTGACAGAAGCAATCAGCCCCAGCATTTT.

This clonotype has at least ten counts. The genes are TRBV28 and TRBJ1-3; no reliable D call. The germline CDR1 and CDR2 sequences are MDHEN and SYDVKM. The V end was cut by 3 bases, the J end by 8 bases, with 5 bases between. The CDR3 has 11 amino acids. CDR3 residues: CASSFVDTIYF. The CDR3 region has the DNA TGTGCCAGCAGTTTTGTAGACACCATATATTTT.

This clonotype was counted many times. The rearrangement uses TRBV3-1 and TRBJ1-6; D is unclear. Germline CDR1 LGHDT, CDR2 YNNKEL (reference sequence). This CDR3 comprises 17 residues. The V end lost 2 bases, the J end lost 1 base, and 12 bases lay between the germline ends. The CDR3 is CASSQTDGISYNSPLHF. CDR3 DNA sequence: TGTGCCAGCAGCCAAACCGATGGGATTTCCTATAATTCACCCCTCCACTTT.

This clonotype was seen many times. This chain joins TRBV29-1 and TRBJ1-1, with no clear D. V shed 3 bases and J shed 3 bases, with 8 bases lying between them. CDR1 SQVTM and CDR2 ANQGSEA come from the germline V gene. This CDR3 has 12 residues. This CDR3 is CSVERTDTEAFF. As DNA, the CDR3 is TGCAGCGTTGAGCGGACGGACACTGAAGCTTTCTTT.

This clonotype was seen repeatedly, ten times or more. The chain uses TRBV30 and TRBJ2-3; D call uncertain. Trimming left V 3 bases short and J 0 bases short, with 13 bases between. The CDR3 has 15 residues. Germline values: CDR1 GTSNPN, CDR2 SVGIG (reference sequence). The CDR3: CAWSRDIRSTDTQYF. Here the CDR3 DNA reads TGTGCCTGGAGCCGCGATATAAGGAGCACAGATACGCAGTATTTT.

This clonotype has at least ten counts. The chain uses TRBV4-3 and TRBJ2-2; TRBD1 aligns across 8 bases. CDR1 LGHNA and CDR2 YSLEER come from the germline V gene. The CDR3 runs to 14 residues. Trimming removed 3 bases from V and 6 bases from J; junction bases left unmatched: 3. The CDR3 loop is CASSHWTGPGELFF. The CDR3 bases are TGCGCCAGCAGCCATTGGACAGGGCCCGGGGAGCTGTTTTTT.

At least ten counts were recorded for this clonotype. The chain has TRBV12-3 or TRBV12-4 and TRBJ2-5, with TRBD1 as a possible D gene (6 bases). V lost 3 bases and J lost 4, with 9 bases in between. This CDR3 has 13 residues. This CDR3 is CASSLGAPETQYF. The CDR3 DNA reads TGTGCCAGCAGTTTGGGGGCCCCAGAGACCCAGTACTTC.

This clonotype was counted ten times or more. The rearrangement uses TRBV20-1 and TRBJ1-1; 9 bases align to TRBD1. V lost 5 bases and J lost 1; bases outside the gene matches: 5. Per the germline V gene, CDR1 is DFQATT and CDR2 is SNEGSKA (reference sequence). The CDR3 loop spans 14 amino acids. The CDR3 reads CSAVRGQGNTEAFF. CDR3 DNA sequence: TGCAGTGCTGTCAGGGGACAGGGGAACACTGAAGCTTTCTTT.

There are many counts of this clonotype. J is TRBJ2-1 and V is TRBV28, with TRBD2 matching over 9 bases. Germline V gene data show CDR1 as MDHEN and CDR2 as SYDVKM. Losses at the gene ends were 5 bases for V and 3 bases for J; bases not matched to a gene: 5. The CDR3 has 15 residues. CDR3 bases: TGTGCCAGCAGTACGCCTAGCGGGGACTACAATGAGCAGTTCTTC. It specifies CASSTPSGDYNEQFF.

This clonotype was seen repeatedly, ten times or more. The chain uses TRBV15 and TRBJ2-1; D gene uncertain. Trimming left V 3 bases short and J 0 bases short, with 6 bases between. CDR1 LNHNV and CDR2 YYDKDF come from the germline V gene (reference sequence). CDR3 length equals 14 residues. CDR3 residues: CATSSVYSYNEQFF. The DNA for the CDR3 is TGTGCCACCAGCAGCGTATACTCCTACAATGAGCAGTTCTTC.

In its sample, this clonotype was seen many times. The CDR3 region has the DNA TGTGCCACCAGCAGTGACAGCAAAAACATTCAGTACTTC. Protein product: CATSSDSKNIQYF. The rearrangement joins TRBV15 to TRBJ2-4, with D possibly being TRBD1 (5 bases). Per germline, CDR1 LNHNV and CDR2 YYDKDF (reference sequence). CDR3 size: 13 residues. Trimming left V 3 bases short and J 3 bases short, with 6 bases between.

The genes are TRBV7-2 and TRBJ2-1; 7 nucleotides agree with TRBD2. J lost 4 bases, V lost 5 bases, and 2 bases had no gene match. CDR3 length equals 13 residues. Germline assignment: CDR1 SGHTA and CDR2 FQGNSA. The chain's CDR3 is CASSQRGYNEQFF. Here the CDR3 DNA reads TGTGCCAGCAGCCAGCGGGGTTACAATGAGCAGTTCTTC.

This clonotype occurred many times. This chain connects TRBV6-2 or TRBV6-3 to TRBJ1-5; D is unresolved. Germline values: CDR1 MNHEY, CDR2 SVGEGT. This CDR3 has 12 amino acids. Trimming shortened V by 2 bases and J by 6 bases, and 5 bases separated the two germline ends. The CDR3 reads CASSYQSQPQHF. In DNA form, the CDR3 reads TGTGCCAGCAGTTACCAGTCTCAGCCCCAGCATTTT.

The V call is TRBV5-1, the J call TRBJ2-2, with D unresolved. The germline CDR1 and CDR2 sequences are SGHRS and YFSETQ. V was shortened by 6 bases and J by 1 base, with 22 bases between the two germline ends. The CDR3 loop spans 18 amino acids. Here the CDR3 DNA reads TGCGCCAGCACCCAGGATGGTGTCGGGCCGGGGAACACCGGGGAGCTGTTTTTT. It codes for CASTQDGVGPGNTGELFF.

The sample holds many counts of this clonotype. This sequence joins TRBV10-3 and TRBJ2-7, with unresolved D. CDR1 ENHRY and CDR2 SYGVKD come from the germline V gene. CDR3 length equals 12 residues. The V end lost 3 bases, the J end lost 4 bases, and 7 bases lay between the germline ends. The CDR3 reads CAISDRGYEQYF. The DNA for the CDR3 is TGTGCCATCAGTGATCGAGGTTACGAGCAGTACTTC.

The genes are TRBV9 and TRBJ1-2; D remains ambiguous. The ends were cut back, 3 bases at V and 8 bases at J, with 11 bases in the middle. This CDR3 has 12 amino acids. CDR1 is SGDLS, CDR2 YYNGEE, per germline. The CDR3, as DNA: TGTGCCAGCAGCGCCCCCGGTAGGGGCTACACCTTC. It codes for CASSAPGRGYTF.

This clonotype was detected many times. The chain uses TRBV5-1 and TRBJ2-1; D might be TRBD2 (5 bases). Looked up from germline, CDR1 is SGHRS and CDR2 is YFSETQ. This CDR3 has 16 amino acids. V lost 2 bases and J lost 2, with 14 bases in between. The CDR3 sequence is CASSFGPTGTYNEQFF. The CDR3 DNA reads as TGCGCCAGCAGCTTCGGCCCTACGGGGACCTACAATGAGCAGTTCTTC.

This clonotype was detected ten times or more. The chain couples TRBV20-1 to TRBJ2-1; 8 bases align to TRBD2. Trimming removed 6 bases from V and 6 bases from J; junction bases left unmatched: 13. This CDR3 contains 15 residues. Germline V gene data show CDR1 as DFQATT and CDR2 as SNEGSKA (reference sequence). The CDR3 region has the DNA TGCAGTGCACGGAACGGGAGGGCCCTGATCAATGAGCAGTTCTTC. This translates into CSARNGRALINEQFF.